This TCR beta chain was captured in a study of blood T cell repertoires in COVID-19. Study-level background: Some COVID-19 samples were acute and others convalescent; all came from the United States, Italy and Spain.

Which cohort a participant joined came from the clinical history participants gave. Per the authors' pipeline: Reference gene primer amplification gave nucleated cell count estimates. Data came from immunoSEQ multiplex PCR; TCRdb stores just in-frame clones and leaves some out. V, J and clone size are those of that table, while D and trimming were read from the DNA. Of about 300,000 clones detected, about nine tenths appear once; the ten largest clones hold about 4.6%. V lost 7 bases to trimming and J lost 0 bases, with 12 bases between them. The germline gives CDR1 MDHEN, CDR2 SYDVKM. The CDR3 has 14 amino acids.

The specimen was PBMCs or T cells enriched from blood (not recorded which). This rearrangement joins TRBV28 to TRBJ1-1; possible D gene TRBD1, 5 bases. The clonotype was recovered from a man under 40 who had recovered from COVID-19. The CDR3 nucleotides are TGTGCCAGCACGATCAGGGCCATGAACACTGAAGCTTTCTTT. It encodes CASTIRAMNTEAFF. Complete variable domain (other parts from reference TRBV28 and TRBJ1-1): DVKVTQSSRYLVKRTGEKVFLECVQDMDHENMFWYRQDPGLGLRLIYFSYDVKMKEKGDIPEGYSVSREKKERFSLILESASTNQTSMYLCASTIRAMNTEAFFGQGTRLTVV.